This T cell receptor beta chain is from a study of blood T cell repertoires in COVID-19. Across the whole study: COVID-19 samples collected from the United States, Italy and Spain covered acute and convalescent phases.

It was during active infection that Seattle patients were enrolled and then longitudinally followed. In regard to this clone: The same CDR3 is also encoded by other DNA sequences in this sample.

Per the germline V gene, CDR1 is KGHSH and CDR2 is LQKENI. The CDR3 spans 13 residues. Losses at the gene ends were 2 bases for V and 4 bases for J; bases not matched to a gene: 0. The repertoire was sequenced with immunoSEQ multiplex PCR; TCRdb's copy has only in-frame clones and lacks some. Of some 160,000 clones listed, approximately 85% were seen once; the top ten hold roughly 2.7%. The source is a woman at least 80 years old with COVID-19, enrolled during active disease. The gene calls are TRBV18 and TRBJ2-5; TRBD1 matches 8 bases. Input material: peripheral blood. The CDR3: CASSPGQGETQYF. Written as DNA, the CDR3 is TGTGCCAGCTCACCAGGACAGGGAGAGACCCAGTACTTC.